These 20 T cell receptor beta chains came from one sample sequenced in a study of cytomegalovirus exposure and HLA in healthy donors. Vbeta (60) and Jbeta (13) primers were used in the PCR. Clones were sequenced by immunoSEQ multiplex PCR, and TCRdb holds only the in-frame ones, with some missing. The top ten clones hold approximately 2% of a sample with 95,000 to 100,000 clones, under 85% of them seen once. Sequencing used PBMCs. These receptor sequences come from a middle-aged man in good health and CMV-seronegative.

This clone was observed at least ten times. V gene TRBV11-2 combines with J gene TRBJ2-1; the D gene is possibly TRBD2 (5 bases). The germline V and J ends were trimmed by 4 bases and 12 bases, with 10 bases remaining between them. From germline, CDR1 is SGHAT and CDR2 FQNNGV. The CDR3 spans 11 residues. CDR3 nucleotide sequence: TGTGCCAGCAGCTCCGGGAAACCGCAGTTCTTC. Translated: CASSSGKPQFF.

The rearrangement links TRBV6-5 to TRBJ1-2; D is undetermined. Deletions cut 2 bases from V and 4 bases from J, with 8 bases between. There are 13 residues in the CDR3. Per germline, CDR1 MNHEY and CDR2 SVGAGI. The CDR3 DNA reads TGTGCCAGCAGTTACGGGCAGATCTATGGCTACACCTTC. Its protein is CASSYGQIYGYTF.

V is TRBV9 and J is TRBJ2-7; maybe TRBD1 (6 bases). The CDR3 is 14 residues long. Trimming removed 0 bases from V and 4 bases from J, with 11 bases in between. Per the germline V gene, CDR1 is SGDLS and CDR2 is YYNGEE. The CDR3 sequence: CASSVALQGYEQYF. CDR3 bases: TGTGCCAGCAGCGTAGCCCTTCAGGGGTACGAGCAGTACTTC.

The chain links TRBV30 to TRBJ2-7; TRBD1 matches at 9 bases. The CDR3 is 14 amino acids. V lost 5 bases to trimming and J lost 2 bases; unmatched junction nucleotides: 7. Germline V gene data show CDR1 as GTSNPN and CDR2 as SVGIG (reference sequence). Written as DNA, the CDR3 is TGTGCCTGGGAGAACCGACAGGGGGCCTACGAGCAGTACTTC. It yields the protein CAWENRQGAYEQYF. The full variable domain, in which reference TRBV30 and TRBJ2-7 provide the parts outside the CDR3, is SQTIHQWPATLVQPVGSPLSLECTVEGTSNPNLYWYRQAAGRGLQLLFYSVGIGQISSEVPQNLSASRPQDRQFILSSKKLLLSDSGFYLCAWENRQGAYEQYFGPGTRLTVT.

The V and J genes are TRBV12-2 and TRBJ2-7; no DNA check was done on the table's D call, TRBD2. TRBV12-2 is labeled a pseudogene. The CDR3 extends over 16 amino acids. The CDR3 DNA is TGTGCAAGTCGCTTCAGCCCTAACGGGGATTACCACGAGCAGTACTTT. It yields the protein CASRFSPNGDYHEQYF.

In nucleotides, the CDR3 is TGTGCCTGGGCGAGAAGCGGTTCCTCCTACGAGCAGTACTTC. It is translated as CAWARSGSSYEQYF. V and J are TRBV30 and TRBJ2-7; the D gene is possibly TRBD2 (5 bases). The CDR3 has 14 residues. The germline V and J ends were trimmed by 5 bases and 0 bases, with 14 bases remaining between them. Germline-derived CDR1 and CDR2 are GTSNPN and SVGIG (reference sequence). Filled out from reference TRBV30 and TRBJ2-7, the complete variable domain reads SQTIHQWPATLVQPVGSPLSLECTVEGTSNPNLYWYRQAAGRGLQLLFYSVGIGQISSEVPQNLSASRPQDRQFILSSKKLLLSDSGFYLCAWARSGSSYEQYFGPGTRLTVT.

This clone occurred a few times. A read error may produce the germline difference seen at one junction end. The V gene is TRBV7-9, the J gene TRBJ2-3; unclear D gene. The CDR3 contains 12 residues. CDR1 SEHNR and CDR2 FQNEAQ come from the germline V gene (reference sequence). This CDR3 reads CSSSQQPDTQYF. DNA of the CDR3: TGTTCCAGCAGCCAACAGCCAGATACGCAGTATTTT. The variable domain in full, with the rest retrieved from reference TRBV7-9 and TRBJ2-3, is DTGVSQNPRHKITKRGQNVTFRCDPISEHNRLYWYRQTLGQGPEFLTYFQNEAQLEKSRLLSDRFSAERPKGSFSTLEIQRTEQGDSAMYLCSSSQQPDTQYFGPGTRLTVL.

The CDR3 protein is CSAGGGGELFF. CDR3 sequence (DNA): TGCAGCGCTGGGGGAGGTGGGGAGCTGTTTTTT. This chain links TRBV29-1 with TRBJ2-2, with D possibly matching TRBD2 (6 bases). V was trimmed by 7 bases and J by 8 bases, leaving 11 bases between them. The CDR3 is 11 amino acids. CDR1 SQVTM and CDR2 ANQGSEA come from the germline V gene.

The V gene is TRBV2, the J gene TRBJ1-2; D unresolved. CDR3 length equals 13 residues. V was trimmed by 1 base and J by 5 bases, leaving 8 bases between them. The germline gives CDR1 SNHLY, CDR2 FYNNEI. The CDR3 protein is CASSEGQAYGYTF. The CDR3, as DNA: TGTGCCAGCAGTGAAGGCCAGGCATATGGCTACACCTTC.

This clone has only a few counts. The CDR3 region is CATHFLPGQSTYEQYF. CDR3 in DNA: TGTGCCACCCATTTCTTACCGGGACAGAGTACCTACGAGCAGTACTTC. This chain uses TRBV27 with TRBJ2-5; 7 bases map to TRBD1. Matching the DNA end better, TRBJ2-7 makes the J call doubtful. Per the germline V gene, CDR1 is MNHEY and CDR2 is SMNVEV (reference sequence). This CDR3 is 16 amino acids long.

The V call is TRBV7-2, the J call TRBJ2-1; D unresolved. The CDR3 runs to 13 residues. V lost 5 bases and J lost 10, with 15 bases in between. Germline loops: CDR1 SGHTA, CDR2 FQGNSA. The CDR3 coding sequence is TGTGCCAGCAGCCTAGGCCCCCTCCGGGAGCAGTTCTTC. Its translation is CASSLGPLREQFF.

The chain couples TRBV6-5 to TRBJ2-5, with 7 bases that match TRBD1. Germline V gives CDR1 MNHEY, CDR2 SVGAGI. This CDR3 has 14 amino acids. V was clipped by 5 bases and J by 1 base; unmatched bases: 4. The CDR3 spells CASSETGAQETQYF. The CDR3 DNA follows: TGTGCCAGCAGTGAAACAGGGGCCCAAGAGACCCAGTACTTC.

The chain uses TRBV28 and TRBJ2-2; 13 nucleotides agree with TRBD2. The CDR3 runs 16 residues. The V and J ends lost 3 bases and 6 bases, in that order; junction bases with no gene match: 4. Per germline, CDR1 MDHEN and CDR2 SYDVKM. The CDR3 region has the DNA TGTGCCAGCAGTTTTCAGGGACTAGCGGGACCCGGGGAGCTGTTTTTT. It codes for CASSFQGLAGPGELFF.

V gene TRBV6-6 combines with J gene TRBJ1-1; 9 bases match TRBD1. This CDR3 has 12 amino acids. Germline CDR1 and CDR2: MNHNY and SVGAGI (reference sequence). V lost 6 bases, J lost 5 bases, and 1 base stayed unmatched. CDR3 loop: CASRDRGTEAFF. CDR3 in DNA: TGTGCCAGCAGGGACAGGGGTACTGAAGCTTTCTTT.

This chain's CDR3 is CASSLGTGQGIDEQFF. In DNA, the CDR3 is TGTGCCAGCAGCCTCGGTACGGGACAGGGAATAGATGAGCAGTTCTTC. The rearrangement joins TRBV7-3 to TRBJ2-1; 9 positions agree with TRBD1. The germline CDR1 and CDR2 sequences are SGHTA and FQGTGA. CDR3 length: 16 residues. Trimming cost V 5 bases and J 8 bases; bases outside gene matches: 13.

The V and J genes are TRBV7-2 and TRBJ2-5; 7 nucleotides agree with TRBD2. The germline V gene has CDR1 SGHTA and CDR2 FQGNSA. The CDR3 totals 12 residues. Trimming removed 4 bases from V and 4 bases from J; junction bases left unmatched: 0. The CDR3 sequence: CASSSSGETQYF. The DNA for the CDR3 is TGTGCCAGCAGCTCTAGCGGAGAGACCCAGTACTTC.

As for this clone: At one boundary the junction diverges from the germline segment, which might be a read error. The chain recombines TRBV7-9 with TRBJ1-5; 7 bases line up with TRBD1. CDR1 and CDR2 (germline): SEHNR, FQNEAQ (reference sequence). The CDR3 sequence is 16 residues long. The CDR3 loop reads CSSSLVARGLVQPQHF. In DNA form, the CDR3 reads TGTTCCAGCAGCTTAGTGGCCAGGGGGTTGGTTCAGCCCCAGCATTTT.

The chain has TRBV11-2 and TRBJ2-3, with D perhaps TRBD2 (6 bases). V was trimmed by 5 bases and J by 2 bases, leaving 20 bases between them. Germline CDR1 reads SGHAT; CDR2 reads FQNNGV. CDR3 length equals 17 residues. The DNA of the CDR3 is TGTGCCAGCAGCCCTCGGGGGTACGAGGCAACCACAGATACGCAGTATTTT. Residues: CASSPRGYEATTDTQYF.

The chain is built from TRBV9 and TRBJ2-4, with 8 bases aligning to TRBD1. This CDR3 is built from 15 residues. In germline, CDR1 is SGDLS, CDR2 YYNGEE. The junction had 7 bases not matched to a gene; V was cut back by 3 bases and J by 5 bases. CDR3 sequence reads: CASSATGGRENIQYF. CDR3 DNA sequence: TGTGCCAGCAGCGCCACAGGGGGTCGGGAAAACATTCAGTACTTC.

The V call is TRBV14, the J call TRBJ1-1, with D uncertain. Trimming removed 3 bases at V and 2 bases at J, with 7 bases between. The germline CDR1 and CDR2 sequences are SGHDN and FVKESK. CDR3 length: 13 amino acids. The CDR3 nucleotides are TGTGCCAGCAGCCAGCACTCTAACACTGAAGCTTTCTTT. Translated: CASSQHSNTEAFF. Using reference TRBV14 and TRBJ1-1 for the parts outside the CDR3, the full variable domain is EAGVTQFPSHSVIEKGQTVTLRCDPISGHDNLYWYRRVMGKEIKFLLHFVKESKQDESGMPNNRFLAERTGGTYSTLKVQPAELEDSGVYFCASSQHSNTEAFFGQGTRLTVV.